These 25 T cell receptor beta chains were sequenced from one sample in a study of early T cells in non-severe SARS-CoV-2 infection. MiXCR was run by TCRdb on the 5' RACE reads, yielding one entry per CDR3 protein. Among 55,000 to 70,000 distinct CDR3 sequences listed, 12% were seen once. The sample in question was whole blood, obtained at baseline. These receptors were obtained from an adult who was a healthcare worker with PCR-confirmed SARS-CoV-2 infection or an uninfected control (not recorded which). The donor label of this sample is uncertain.

This clonotype was seen at least ten times. The rearrangement uses TRBV20-1 and TRBJ1-1, with D possibly being TRBD1 (5 bases). Trimming removed 1 base from V and 3 bases from J, with 15 bases in between. The CDR3 is 15 residues long. Per germline, CDR1 DFQATT and CDR2 SNEGSKA (reference sequence). The CDR3: CSARASGPADTEAFF. The CDR3 DNA sequence: TGCAGTGCTAGAGCATCAGGGCCGGCGGACACTGAAGCTTTCTTT.

This clonotype turned up a few times. The chain joins TRBV6-5 to TRBJ1-2, with 10 positions matching TRBD1. J was trimmed by 2 bases and V by 6 bases; bases with no gene match: 9. The germline V gene has CDR1 MNHEY and CDR2 SVGAGI. The CDR3 consists of 16 residues. The CDR3: CASRLSSGQGNYGYTF. Written as DNA, the CDR3 is TGTGCCAGCAGATTATCGTCGGGACAGGGGAACTATGGCTACACCTTC.

This clonotype was seen a handful of times. This chain uses TRBV12-3 or TRBV12-4 with TRBJ1-4; no definite D call. The CDR3 consists of 15 residues. V was trimmed by 6 bases and J by 0 bases, leaving 11 bases between them. This CDR3 is CASSPSEATNEKLFF. The CDR3 DNA sequence: TGTGCCAGCAGCCCTTCGGAGGCAACTAATGAAAAACTGTTTTTT.

The CDR3 coding sequence is TGTGCCAGCAGCCCCCTGAAAAATTGGGGCAGCACCGGGGAGCTGTTTTTT. It codes for CASSPLKNWGSTGELFF. This chain uses TRBV6-2 or TRBV6-3 with TRBJ2-2; D might be TRBD1 (5 bases). CDR1 MNHEY and CDR2 SVGEGT come from the germline V gene. This CDR3 is built from 17 residues. The V and J ends lost 6 bases and 4 bases respectively, with 21 bases between them.

There are a few counts of this clonotype. This chain links TRBV11-2 with TRBJ1-5; a possible D gene is TRBD1 (5 bases). This CDR3 has 16 residues. V lost 4 bases to trimming and J lost 4 bases, with 17 bases between them. Per germline, CDR1 SGHAT and CDR2 FQNNGV. DNA for the CDR3: TGTGCCAGCAGCTCAGCCCGGGACGGTCAAAATCAGCCCCAGCATTTT. Amino acid sequence: CASSSARDGQNQPQHF.

This clonotype was seen a few times. This chain uses TRBV29-1 with TRBJ2-3; D not resolved. The V gene's germline CDR1 is SQVTM and CDR2 ANQGSEA. Between the trimmed V and J ends, which lost 1 base and 2 bases, there was a span of 4 bases. CDR3 length equals 12 residues. The CDR3: CSVEGPTDTQYF. The CDR3 DNA reads TGCAGCGTTGAAGGACCCACAGATACGCAGTATTTT.

There are a few counts of this clonotype. V usage is TRBV2 and J usage is TRBJ1-1, with D unclear. In germline, CDR1 is SNHLY, CDR2 FYNNEI. V was shortened by 7 bases and J by 1 base, with 13 bases between the two germline ends. The CDR3 spans 14 residues. The CDR3 bases are TGTGCCAGCATACCCAGGCAAGCGAACACTGAAGCTTTCTTT. It yields the protein CASIPRQANTEAFF.

This clonotype was observed a few times. This chain joins TRBV10-3 and TRBJ2-7; D is ambiguous. The CDR3 loop spans 13 amino acids. The germline gives CDR1 ENHRY, CDR2 SYGVKD. V lost 0 bases and J lost 3, with 6 bases in between. Written as DNA, the CDR3 is TGTGCCATCAGTGAGTCGAATTTCTACGAGCAGTACGTC. Encoded protein: CAISESNFYEQYV.

This clonotype was detected many times. This chain joins TRBV28 and TRBJ2-7; perhaps TRBD1 as D (6 bases). The CDR3 contains 12 residues. Per the germline V gene, CDR1 is MDHEN and CDR2 is SYDVKM. Trimming removed 5 bases at V and 4 bases at J, with 9 bases between. This CDR3 reads CASSQDRYEQYV. The CDR3 nucleotides read TGTGCCAGCAGTCAGGACAGATACGAGCAGTACGTC.

This clonotype occurred many times. The chain recombines TRBV9 with TRBJ2-4, with D possibly being TRBD1 (6 bases). This CDR3 spans 15 amino acids. Germline V gene lookup returns CDR1 SGDLS and CDR2 YYNGEE. V was pared by 3 bases and J by 0 bases, with 10 bases between. In nucleotides, the CDR3 is TGTGCCAGCAGCGGGGGGCTGGGAGCCAAAAACATTCAGTACTTC. Translated, it gives CASSGGLGAKNIQYF.

The J gene is TRBJ2-3, the V gene TRBV7-2; 11 positions agree with TRBD2. CDR1 is SGHTA and CDR2 is FQGNSA in the germline V gene. The CDR3 is 17 residues long. V was clipped by 4 bases and J by 3 bases; unmatched bases: 9. Here the CDR3 DNA reads TGTGCCAGCAGCTCCTTAGCGGGGGGGCTTGTTACAGATACGCAGTATTTT. Protein: CASSSLAGGLVTDTQYF. Together with reference TRBV7-2 and TRBJ2-3, the CDR3 gives the full variable domain: GAGVSQSPSNKVTEKGKDVELRCDPISGHTALYWYRQSLGQGLEFLIYFQGNSAPDKSGLPSDRFSAERTGGSVSTLTIQRTQQEDSAVYLCASSSLAGGLVTDTQYFGPGTRLTVL.

This clonotype was seen at least ten times. This chain connects TRBV4-1 to TRBJ2-2, with D perhaps matching TRBD1 or TRBD2 (5 bases each). V was cut by 2 bases and J by 5 bases, with 18 bases left in between. From germline, CDR1 is MGHRA and CDR2 YSYEKL. CDR3 length: 17 residues. Written as DNA, the CDR3 is TGCGCCAGCAGCCAAAGACCTTCCGGGACCGATACCGGGGAGCTGTTTTTT. Protein: CASSQRPSGTDTGELFF.

This clonotype has a handful of counts. The J gene is TRBJ1-2, the V gene TRBV4-1, with D unresolved. V lost 1 base and J 7 bases, leaving 16 bases between the germline ends. The CDR3 extends over 15 amino acids. CDR1 is MGHRA and CDR2 is YSYEKL in the germline V gene. The CDR3 DNA reads TGCGCCAGCAGCCAAGCCCGCCCAACGGAGAGTGGCTACACCTTC. The encoded protein is CASSQARPTESGYTF.

V usage is TRBV5-4 and J usage is TRBJ2-2; TRBD2 matches at 7 bases. Germline CDR1 is SGHNT and CDR2 is YYREEE (reference sequence). There are 15 residues in the CDR3. V lost 4 bases, J lost 3 bases, and 6 bases stayed unmatched. The CDR3 here is CASSPGTTDTGELFF. The DNA of the CDR3 is TGTGCCAGCAGCCCCGGGACTACCGACACCGGGGAGCTGTTTTTT.

This clonotype occurred many times. V is TRBV7-3 and J is TRBJ2-3; the D call may be TRBD1 or TRBD2 (5 bases each). Looked up from germline, CDR1 is SGHTA and CDR2 is FQGTGA. V was cut by 1 base and J by 2 bases, with 13 bases left in between. CDR3 size: 16 residues. The CDR3 DNA reads TGTGCCAGCAGCTTAAGAGGGGACGGAGCCACAGATACGCAGTATTTT. It yields the protein CASSLRGDGATDTQYF.

This clonotype was found a few times. The chain combines TRBV15 with TRBJ2-3; D is uncertain. The CDR3 runs 12 residues. The germline V gene has CDR1 LNHNV and CDR2 YYDKDF (reference sequence). V lost 1 base and J lost 4, with 3 bases in between. The CDR3 DNA is TGTGCCACCAGCAGAGGTCCAGATACGCAGTATTTT. Amino acid sequence: CATSRGPDTQYF. The full variable domain, completed using reference TRBV15 and TRBJ2-3, is DAMVIQNPRYQVTQFGKPVTLSCSQTLNHNVMYWYQQKSSQAPKLLFHYYDKDFNNEADTPDNFQSRRPNTSFCFLDIRSPGLGDTAMYLCATSRGPDTQYFGPGTRLTVL.

In this sample, this clonotype turned up many times. V gene TRBV7-2 combines with J gene TRBJ2-1; the D gene could be TRBD1 or TRBD2 (5 bases each). The V gene's germline CDR1 is SGHTA and CDR2 FQGNSA. V lost 2 bases, J lost 9 bases, and 11 bases lay in between. CDR3 length: 13 amino acids. The CDR3 is CASSLSGRAEQFF. CDR3 nucleotide sequence: TGTGCCAGCAGCTTATCAGGGCGGGCTGAGCAGTTCTTC.

The rearrangement joins TRBV12-3 or TRBV12-4 to TRBJ1-3; the D gene is possibly TRBD1 (6 bases). CDR3 length equals 16 residues. V was clipped by 5 bases and J by 5 bases, with 19 bases between them. The CDR3 loop is CASSEELQGRRNTIYF. The CDR3, as DNA: TGTGCCAGCAGTGAGGAACTACAGGGTAGAAGAAACACCATATATTTT.

The sample holds a few counts of this clonotype. The V and J genes are TRBV14 and TRBJ1-2, with unresolved D. Per germline, CDR1 SGHDN and CDR2 FVKESK. The CDR3 length is 12 residues. V lost 3 bases to trimming and J lost 8 bases, with 10 bases between them. The CDR3 coding sequence is TGTGCCAGCAGCCAGCTTCCCTCCGGCTACACCTTC. Translated, it gives CASSQLPSGYTF.

This clonotype was seen more than once but under ten times. V gene TRBV12-3 or TRBV12-4 combines with J gene TRBJ2-4; D gene ambiguous. There are 13 residues in the CDR3. Trimming cost V 6 bases and J 1 base, with 7 bases left between them. This chain's CDR3 is CASSSIAKNIQYF. CDR3 bases: TGTGCCAGCAGCTCGATCGCCAAAAACATTCAGTACTTC.

This clonotype was seen more than once but under ten times. The chain joins TRBV20-1 to TRBJ1-5; no reliable D call. Trimming left V 0 bases short and J 6 bases short, with 12 bases between. From germline, CDR1 is DFQATT and CDR2 SNEGSKA (reference sequence). This CDR3 is built from 14 residues. CDR3 loop: CSARDLRVAQPQHF. CDR3 nucleotide sequence: TGCAGTGCTAGAGATCTAAGGGTAGCTCAGCCCCAGCATTTT.

The chain is built from TRBV21-1 and TRBJ2-4; TRBD1 reflects the table's D call only, with no check against the DNA. TRBV21-1 is described as a pseudogene. CDR3 size: 19 residues. CDR3 residues: CASSDFPKGQFLAKNIQYF. DNA of the CDR3: TGTGCCAGCAGCGACTTCCCTAAGGGACAGTTCCTAGCCAAAAACATTCAGTACTTC.

This clonotype was counted only a few times. The junction and the germline gene differ at one end; a read error may be behind it. The rearrangement uses TRBV2 and TRBJ1-1; D call uncertain. The CDR3 extends over 8 amino acids. Germline assignment: CDR1 SNHLY and CDR2 FYNNEI. The CDR3 sequence: CASGSPIF. The CDR3 DNA follows: TGTGCCAGCGGATCCCCAATTTTT.

The chain is built from TRBV5-1 and TRBJ2-2, with 14 bases that match TRBD2. The CDR3 covers 17 residues. After removal of 5 bases from V and 3 bases from J, the junction contained 6 bases not matched to a gene. CDR1 and CDR2 from the germline V gene are SGHRS and YFSETQ. The CDR3 region is CASRRTSGGRDTGELFF. The CDR3 region has the DNA TGCGCCAGCAGGCGGACTAGCGGGGGGCGAGACACCGGGGAGCTGTTTTTT.

This clonotype has a handful of counts. The gene calls are TRBV21-1 and TRBJ2-7. TRBV21-1 is a recognized pseudogene. The CDR3 contains 15 residues. In DNA form, the CDR3 reads TGTGCCAGCAGCGCTAAAATTCTCAGCTCCTACGAGCAGTACGTC. Amino acid sequence: CASSAKILSSYEQYV.